Detailed here is one TCR beta chain. In terms of age and location, participants ranged from about 18 to 90 years and lived in approximately 24 US areas. Looked up from germline, CDR1 is SGHDN and CDR2 is FVKESK. The ends lost 3 bases at V and 8 bases at J; junction bases unmatched: 15. CDR3 length equals 16 residues. The sample is drawn from a study of blood T cell repertoires in COVID-19. For the study at large: The United States, Italy and Spain supplied acute and convalescent COVID-19 samples. Sources were T cells, B-cell-depleted T cells, or PBMCs; the material itself was cDNA or gDNA.

In the study's own analysis: Reference gene primer amplification in the assay estimated nucleated cell counts. TCRdb's copy holds only in-frame clones and misses some; the assay was immunoSEQ multiplex PCR. V, J and clone size are taken as reported in that table, and D and trimming were inferred from the DNA itself. The sample yields some 150,000 clones, approximately 80% seen once. The chain is built from TRBV14 and TRBJ1-2; 7 bases map to TRBD1. Sequenced material: PBMCs or T cells enriched from blood (not recorded which). This receptor was taken from a man in his forties or fifties who had recovered from COVID-19. The CDR3 is CASSHSGQERSKGYTF. CDR3 sequence (DNA): TGTGCCAGCAGCCACTCCGGACAGGAGCGGTCAAAGGGCTACACCTTC.